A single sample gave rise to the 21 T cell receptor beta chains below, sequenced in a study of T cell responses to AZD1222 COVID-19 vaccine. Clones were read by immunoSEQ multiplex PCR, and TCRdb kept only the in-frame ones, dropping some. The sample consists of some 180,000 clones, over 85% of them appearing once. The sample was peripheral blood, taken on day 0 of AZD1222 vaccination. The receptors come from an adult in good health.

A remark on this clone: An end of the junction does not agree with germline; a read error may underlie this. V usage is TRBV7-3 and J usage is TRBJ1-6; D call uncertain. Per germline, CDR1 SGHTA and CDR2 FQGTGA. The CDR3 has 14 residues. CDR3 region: CASNLTSNNSPLHF. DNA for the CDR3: TGTGCCAGCAACTTAACTTCCAACAATTCACCCCTCCACTTT.

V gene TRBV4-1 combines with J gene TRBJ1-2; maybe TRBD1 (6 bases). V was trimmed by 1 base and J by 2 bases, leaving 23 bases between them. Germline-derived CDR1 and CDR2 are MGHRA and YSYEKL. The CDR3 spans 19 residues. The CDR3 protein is CASSQASLRGATKNYGYTF. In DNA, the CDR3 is TGCGCCAGCAGCCAAGCCTCTTTGAGGGGGGCAACGAAGAACTATGGCTACACCTTC.

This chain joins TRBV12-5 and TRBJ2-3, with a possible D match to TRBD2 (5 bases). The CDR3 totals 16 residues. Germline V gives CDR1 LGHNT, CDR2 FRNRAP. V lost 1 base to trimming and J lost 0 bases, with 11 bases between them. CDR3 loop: CASGLGGLTSTDTQYF. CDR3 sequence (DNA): TGTGCTAGTGGTTTGGGCGGACTTACTAGCACAGATACGCAGTATTTT.

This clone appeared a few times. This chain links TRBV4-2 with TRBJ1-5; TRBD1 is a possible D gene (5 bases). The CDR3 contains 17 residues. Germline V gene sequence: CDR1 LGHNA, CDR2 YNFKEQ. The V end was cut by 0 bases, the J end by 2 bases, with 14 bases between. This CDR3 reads CASSQDLGRGGNQPQHF. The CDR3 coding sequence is TGTGCCAGCAGCCAAGATTTGGGCAGAGGGGGCAATCAGCCCCAGCATTTT.

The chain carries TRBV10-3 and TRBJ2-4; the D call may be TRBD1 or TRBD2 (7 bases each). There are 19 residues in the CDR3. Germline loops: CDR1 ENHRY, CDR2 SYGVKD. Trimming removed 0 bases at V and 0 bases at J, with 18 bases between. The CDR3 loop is CAISESYLQGGIAKNIQYF. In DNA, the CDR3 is TGTGCCATCAGTGAGTCGTACCTCCAGGGGGGGATAGCCAAAAACATTCAGTACTTC.

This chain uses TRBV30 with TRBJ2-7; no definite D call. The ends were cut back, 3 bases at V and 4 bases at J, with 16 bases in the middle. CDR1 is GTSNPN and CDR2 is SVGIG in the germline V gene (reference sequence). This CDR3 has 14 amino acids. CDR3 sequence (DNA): TGTGCCTGGAGAAGGCCAGGTAGAGGTTACGAGCAGTACTTC. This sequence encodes CAWRRPGRGYEQYF.

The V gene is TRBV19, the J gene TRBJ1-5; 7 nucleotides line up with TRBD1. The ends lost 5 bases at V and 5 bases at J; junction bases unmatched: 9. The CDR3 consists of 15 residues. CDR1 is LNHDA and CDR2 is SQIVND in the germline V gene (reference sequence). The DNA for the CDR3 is TGTGCCAGTAGTCCTCAGGGGGTTAAAGATCAGCCCCAGCATTTT. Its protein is CASSPQGVKDQPQHF.

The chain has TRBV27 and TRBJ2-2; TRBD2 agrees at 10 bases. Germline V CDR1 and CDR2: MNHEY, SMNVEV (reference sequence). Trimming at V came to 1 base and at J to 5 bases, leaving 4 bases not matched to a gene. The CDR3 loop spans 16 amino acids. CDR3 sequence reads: CASSLWSGRATGELFF. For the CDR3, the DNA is TGTGCCAGCAGTTTATGGAGCGGGAGGGCGACCGGGGAGCTGTTTTTT.

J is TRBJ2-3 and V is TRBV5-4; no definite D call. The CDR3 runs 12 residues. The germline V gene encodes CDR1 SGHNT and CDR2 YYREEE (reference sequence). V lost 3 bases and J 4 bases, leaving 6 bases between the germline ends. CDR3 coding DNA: TGTGCCAGCAGCTCTCAGGCAGATACGCAGTATTTT. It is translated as CASSSQADTQYF.

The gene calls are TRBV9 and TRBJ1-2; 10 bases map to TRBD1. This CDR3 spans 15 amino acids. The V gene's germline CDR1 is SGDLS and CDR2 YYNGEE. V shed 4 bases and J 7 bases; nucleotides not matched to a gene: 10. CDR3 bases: TGTGCCAGCAGCTTACACAGACAGGGGGCAGGTGGCTACACCTTC. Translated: CASSLHRQGAGGYTF.

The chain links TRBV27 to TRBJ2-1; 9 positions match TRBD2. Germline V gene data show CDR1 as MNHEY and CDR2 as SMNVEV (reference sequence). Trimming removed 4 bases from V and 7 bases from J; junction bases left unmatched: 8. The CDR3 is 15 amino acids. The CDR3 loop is CASSSLAGVVNEQFF. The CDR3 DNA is TGTGCCAGCAGTTCCTTAGCGGGAGTAGTGAATGAGCAGTTCTTC.

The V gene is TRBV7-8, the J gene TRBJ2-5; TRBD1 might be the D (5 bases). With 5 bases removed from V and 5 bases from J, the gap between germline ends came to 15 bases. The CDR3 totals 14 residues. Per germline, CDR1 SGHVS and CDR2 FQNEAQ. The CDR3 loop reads CASSPRWAGETQYF. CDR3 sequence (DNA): TGTGCCAGCAGCCCCCGCTGGGCAGGGGAGACCCAGTACTTC.

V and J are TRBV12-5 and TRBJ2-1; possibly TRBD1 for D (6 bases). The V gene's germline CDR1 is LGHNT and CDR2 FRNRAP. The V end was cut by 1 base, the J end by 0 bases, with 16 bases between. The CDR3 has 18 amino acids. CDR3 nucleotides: TGTGCTAGTGGTTTGGAACAGGGTATTCTCCACTCCTACAATGAGCAGTTCTTC. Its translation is CASGLEQGILHSYNEQFF.

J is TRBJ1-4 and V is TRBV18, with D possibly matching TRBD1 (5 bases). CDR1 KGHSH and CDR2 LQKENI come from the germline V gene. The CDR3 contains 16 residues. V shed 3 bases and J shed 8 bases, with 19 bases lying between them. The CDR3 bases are TGTGCCAGCTCACCCTCCGCAGGGAAGGAGGGGGAAAAACTGTTTTTT. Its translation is CASSPSAGKEGEKLFF.

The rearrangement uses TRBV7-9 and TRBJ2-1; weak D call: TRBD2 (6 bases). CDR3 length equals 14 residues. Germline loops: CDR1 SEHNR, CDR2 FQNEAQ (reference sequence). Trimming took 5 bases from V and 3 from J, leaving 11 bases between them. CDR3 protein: CASSRGNLYNEQFF. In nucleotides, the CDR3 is TGTGCCAGCAGCCGCGGGAACCTCTACAATGAGCAGTTCTTC. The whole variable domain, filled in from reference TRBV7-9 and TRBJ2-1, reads DTGVSQNPRHKITKRGQNVTFRCDPISEHNRLYWYRQTLGQGPEFLTYFQNEAQLEKSRLLSDRFSAERPKGSFSTLEIQRTEQGDSAMYLCASSRGNLYNEQFFGPGTRLTVL.

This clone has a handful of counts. DNA for the CDR3: TGTGCCAGCAGCCGTCCGGATAGCAATCAGCCCCAGCATTTT. It codes for CASSRPDSNQPQHF. The V call is TRBV7-9, the J call TRBJ1-5, with D unclear. V lost 5 bases to trimming and J lost 0 bases, with 8 bases between them. CDR1 is SEHNR, CDR2 FQNEAQ, per germline (reference sequence). This CDR3 spans 14 amino acids.

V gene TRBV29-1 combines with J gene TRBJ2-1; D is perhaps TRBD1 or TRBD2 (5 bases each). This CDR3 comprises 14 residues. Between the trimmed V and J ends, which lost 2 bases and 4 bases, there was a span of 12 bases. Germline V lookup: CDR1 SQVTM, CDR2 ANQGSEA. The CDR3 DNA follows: TGCAGCGTTGAACCAGGGACCAGGTACAATGAGCAGTTCTTC. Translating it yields CSVEPGTRYNEQFF.

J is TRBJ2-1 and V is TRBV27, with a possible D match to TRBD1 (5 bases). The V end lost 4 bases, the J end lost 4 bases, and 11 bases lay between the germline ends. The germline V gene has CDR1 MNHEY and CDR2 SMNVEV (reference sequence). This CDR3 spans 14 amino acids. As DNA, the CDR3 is TGTGCCAGCAGTTCAGGCGACAGTTACAATGAGCAGTTCTTC. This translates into CASSSGDSYNEQFF.

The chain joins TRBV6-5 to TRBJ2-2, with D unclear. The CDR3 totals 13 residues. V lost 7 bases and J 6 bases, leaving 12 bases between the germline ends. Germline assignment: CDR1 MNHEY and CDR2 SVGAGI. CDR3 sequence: CASTQGSSGELFF. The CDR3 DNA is TGTGCCAGCACCCAAGGTAGTTCCGGGGAGCTGTTTTTT.

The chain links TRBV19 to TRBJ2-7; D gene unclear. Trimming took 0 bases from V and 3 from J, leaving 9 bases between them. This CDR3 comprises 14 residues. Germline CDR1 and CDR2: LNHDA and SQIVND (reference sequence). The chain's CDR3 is CASSIDGRFYEQYF. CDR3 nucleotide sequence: TGTGCCAGTAGTATAGATGGCAGATTCTACGAGCAGTACTTC.

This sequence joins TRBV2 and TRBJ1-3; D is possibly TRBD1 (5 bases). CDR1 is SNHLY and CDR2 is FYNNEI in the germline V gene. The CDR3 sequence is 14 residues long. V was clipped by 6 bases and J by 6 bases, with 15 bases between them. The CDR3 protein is CASSDGTGANTIYF. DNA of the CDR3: TGTGCCAGCAGCGATGGGACCGGGGCAAACACCATATATTTT.